The next 23 T cell receptor beta chains were all read from a single sample in a study of lymphopenia after photon versus proton radiotherapy. Some clones are missing from TCRdb's copy, which holds only in-frame ones; the method was immunoSEQ multiplex PCR. The table records about 50,000 clones, roughly nine tenths of them present only once. Source: peripheral blood, taken from a patient treated with photon-based radiotherapy. All receptors derive from a woman aged 40 to 50 with cholangiocarcinoma.

This clone appeared once. This chain joins TRBV9 and TRBJ2-1, with 8 bases fitting TRBD2. V gave up 3 bases and J gave up 4 bases; unmatched junction bases: 9. Germline values: CDR1 SGDLS, CDR2 YYNGEE. The CDR3 loop spans 16 amino acids. CDR3 sequence (DNA): TGTGCCAGCAGCGCAGGCCTAGCGGGCCTATACAATGAGCAGTTCTTC. It translates to CASSAGLAGLYNEQFF.

V gene TRBV19 combines with J gene TRBJ2-2; 7 bases fit TRBD1. This CDR3 region has 15 residues. Per germline, CDR1 LNHDA and CDR2 SQIVND (reference sequence). The junction had 5 bases not matched to a gene; V was cut back by 5 bases and J by 2 bases. CDR3 in DNA: TGTGCCAGTAGTTTGGGGACAGCAAACACCGGGGAGCTGTTTTTT. It translates to CASSLGTANTGELFF. Together with reference TRBV19 and TRBJ2-2, the CDR3 gives the full variable domain: DGGITQSPKYLFRKEGQNVTLSCEQNLNHDAMYWYRQDPGQGLRLIYYSQIVNDFQKGDIAEGYSVSREKKESFPLTVTSAQKNPTAFYLCASSLGTANTGELFFGEGSRLTVL.

The genes are TRBV21-1 and TRBJ2-7. TRBV21-1 is tagged as a pseudogene. The CDR3 extends over 14 amino acids. The CDR3 DNA follows: TGTGCCAGCAGCAAAGAGGGTCCGTTCTACGAGCAGTACTTC. Amino acids: CASSKEGPFYEQYF.

This rearrangement joins TRBV4-1 to TRBJ1-1; D unclear. CDR1 is MGHRA and CDR2 is YSYEKL in the germline V gene. CDR3 length: 15 amino acids. V was clipped by 1 base and J by 10 bases, with 19 bases between them. The CDR3: CASSQVFLITVGAFF. CDR3 coding DNA: TGCGCCAGCAGCCAAGTCTTCCTCATTACTGTGGGAGCTTTCTTT.

The gene calls are TRBV30 and TRBJ2-2, with TRBD2 identical over 12 bases. The CDR3 covers 14 residues. The ends lost 8 bases at V and 7 bases at J; junction bases unmatched: 8. CDR1 GTSNPN and CDR2 SVGIG come from the germline V gene (reference sequence). CDR3 sequence reads: CARTLAGGIGELFF. CDR3 bases: TGTGCCCGCACCCTAGCGGGGGGGATCGGGGAGCTGTTTTTT.

The rearrangement links TRBV28 to TRBJ2-1, with D possibly TRBD1 on 6 matching bases. Per germline, CDR1 MDHEN and CDR2 SYDVKM. Trimming removed 6 bases at V and 7 bases at J, with 22 bases between. The CDR3 sequence is 16 residues long. In DNA form, the CDR3 reads TGTGCCAGCAGCGCGCTGGGGACACAGCGGCGGAATGAGCAGTTCTTC. Its protein product is CASSALGTQRRNEQFF.

The J gene is TRBJ2-2, the V gene TRBV30; TRBD1 aligns across 9 bases. CDR1 is GTSNPN, CDR2 SVGIG, per germline (reference sequence). The CDR3 contains 14 residues. The V segment lost 5 bases and the J segment 6 bases; nucleotides outside the gene matches: 7. CDR3 sequence: CAWAGTGLAGELFF. In DNA, the CDR3 is TGTGCCTGGGCCGGGACAGGGCTGGCCGGGGAGCTGTTTTTT.

The J gene is TRBJ2-2, the V gene TRBV18, with D maybe TRBD1 (6 bases). The CDR3 consists of 14 residues. Germline V lookup: CDR1 KGHSH, CDR2 LQKENI. V was pared by 4 bases and J by 2 bases, with 8 bases between. The CDR3 region has the DNA TGTGCCAGCTCACGGGACACCAACACCGGGGAGCTGTTTTTT. Its protein is CASSRDTNTGELFF.

The CDR3 coding sequence is TGTGCCAGCACCCCAAAGCGGGACCGGACCGGGGAGCTGTTTTTT. Its protein product is CASTPKRDRTGELFF. The gene calls are TRBV7-2 and TRBJ2-2, with TRBD2 matching 7 bases. The CDR3 is 15 amino acids. CDR1 is SGHTA, CDR2 FQGNSA, per germline. V gave up 7 bases and J gave up 5 bases; unmatched junction bases: 10.

In its sample, this clone was seen once. This sequence joins TRBV30 and TRBJ1-1; 9 positions match TRBD1. CDR3 length equals 13 residues. V lost 5 bases to trimming and J lost 6 bases; unmatched junction nucleotides: 7. The germline gives CDR1 GTSNPN, CDR2 SVGIG (reference sequence). DNA of the CDR3: TGTGCCTGGGGAAGACAGGGGGTTGCTGAAGCTTTCTTT. It codes for CAWGRQGVAEAFF.

The V and J genes are TRBV9 and TRBJ2-3; D unclear. Looked up from germline, CDR1 is SGDLS and CDR2 is YYNGEE. Trimming cost V 3 bases and J 2 bases, with 10 bases left between them. The CDR3 extends over 14 amino acids. The CDR3 DNA is TGTGCCAGCAGCGAGGGTCCCCCCACAGATACGCAGTATTTT. It specifies CASSEGPPTDTQYF.

The V gene is TRBV2, the J gene TRBJ1-2; D is undetermined. In germline, CDR1 is SNHLY, CDR2 FYNNEI. This CDR3 region has 14 residues. The V and J ends lost 2 bases and 8 bases respectively, with 15 bases between them. In DNA, the CDR3 is TGTGCCAGCAGTGAACTACAGCCCAAGGCGGGCTACACCTTC. Translated: CASSELQPKAGYTF.

V is TRBV5-1 and J is TRBJ2-5; tentatively, D is TRBD1 or TRBD2 (5 bases each). CDR3 length: 15 amino acids. V lost 4 bases to trimming and J lost 1 base, with 14 bases between them. The germline gives CDR1 SGHRS, CDR2 YFSETQ. The CDR3 DNA follows: TGCGCCAGCAGCCCCTTTGGGACGGTCCAAGAGACCCAGTACTTC. Its protein product is CASSPFGTVQETQYF.

This sequence joins TRBV30 and TRBJ2-2; maybe TRBD1 (5 bases). Germline CDR1 reads GTSNPN; CDR2 reads SVGIG (reference sequence). Trimming took off 1 base at V and 6 bases at J, with 18 bases between the two ends. The CDR3 length is 16 residues. The CDR3 here is CAWSASPGHRSGELFF. In DNA form, the CDR3 reads TGTGCCTGGAGTGCCTCCCCAGGGCATCGATCCGGGGAGCTGTTTTTT.

CDR3 sequence (DNA): TGTGCCAGCAGCATCGCCGGGACAGGGGGCGCTTCCGAGACCCAGTACTTC. It encodes CASSIAGTGGASETQYF. The rearrangement joins TRBV5-5 to TRBJ2-5, with 12 bases fitting TRBD1. V gave up 4 bases and J gave up 5 bases; unmatched junction bases: 12. The CDR3 length is 17 residues. The germline V gene has CDR1 SGHKS and CDR2 YYEKEE (reference sequence).

The chain is built from TRBV2 and TRBJ1-1, with D perhaps matching TRBD1 (5 bases). Trimming shortened V by 6 bases and J by 2 bases, and 16 bases separated the two germline ends. Germline CDR1 and CDR2: SNHLY and FYNNEI. This CDR3 has 15 residues. In DNA form, the CDR3 reads TGTGCCAGCAGAGAAAGGACAAAGGAAAACACTGAAGCTTTCTTT. Its translation is CASRERTKENTEAFF.

The CDR3 is CAISESGGNQPQHF. CDR3 DNA: TGTGCCATCAGTGAGTCTGGGGGGAATCAGCCCCAGCATTTT. The chain links TRBV10-3 to TRBJ1-5; the D gene is possibly TRBD1 (5 bases). In germline, CDR1 is ENHRY, CDR2 SYGVKD. Trimming removed 0 bases from V and 4 bases from J, with 7 bases in between. This CDR3 has 14 amino acids.

With regard to this clone: This specimen includes other DNA sequences encoding the same CDR3. The V call is TRBV7-2, the J call TRBJ1-5; D unresolved. Germline V gene sequence: CDR1 SGHTA, CDR2 FQGNSA. This CDR3 is built from 13 residues. Trimming took off 3 bases at V and 3 bases at J, with 6 bases between the two ends. The CDR3 reads CASSLIDNQPQHF. The CDR3 coding sequence is TGTGCCAGCAGCTTGATAGACAATCAGCCCCAGCATTTT.

The chain joins TRBV18 to TRBJ1-2; D gene unclear. This CDR3 spans 14 amino acids. Germline V CDR1 and CDR2: KGHSH, LQKENI. V was shortened by 5 bases and J by 5 bases, with 15 bases between the two germline ends. CDR3 sequence: CASSGSEGSYGYTF. As DNA, the CDR3 is TGTGCCAGCTCAGGCTCGGAAGGGTCATATGGCTACACCTTC. The full variable domain, in which reference TRBV18 and TRBJ1-2 provide the parts outside the CDR3, is NAGVMQNPRHLVRRRGQEARLRCSPMKGHSHVYWYRQLPEEGLKFMVYLQKENIIDESGMPKERFSAEFPKEGPSILRIQQVVRGDSAAYFCASSGSEGSYGYTFGSGTRLTVV.

V is TRBV25-1 and J is TRBJ1-6; no clear D. Trimming shortened V by 6 bases and J by 12 bases, and 9 bases separated the two germline ends. In germline, CDR1 is MGHDK, CDR2 SYGVNS. The CDR3 is 11 residues long. Here the CDR3 reads CASSEVGPLHF. The CDR3, as DNA: TGTGCCAGCAGCGAGGTGGGACCCCTCCACTTT.

The J gene is TRBJ2-3, the V gene TRBV4-1; 7 bases fit TRBD1. The length of the CDR3 is 14 residues. J was trimmed by 3 bases and V by 4 bases; bases with no gene match: 4. CDR1 is MGHRA and CDR2 is YSYEKL in the germline V gene. CDR3 bases: TGCGCCAGCAGCCCGGACAGGCTGACAGATACGCAGTATTTT. This encodes CASSPDRLTDTQYF.

The chain links TRBV6-5 to TRBJ2-7; possibly TRBD1 for D (7 bases). V dropped 2 bases and J dropped 5 bases, with 10 bases sitting between them. This CDR3 has 13 residues. Per the germline V gene, CDR1 is MNHEY and CDR2 is SVGAGI. The chain's CDR3 is CASSYQGEDEQYF. In nucleotides, the CDR3 is TGTGCCAGCAGTTACCAGGGGGAGGACGAGCAGTACTTC.

This rearrangement joins TRBV5-1 to TRBJ1-2; D unresolved. Germline V lookup: CDR1 SGHRS, CDR2 YFSETQ. The V end was cut by 4 bases, the J end by 4 bases, with 17 bases between. This CDR3 spans 15 amino acids. In DNA form, the CDR3 reads TGCGCCAGCAGCCCGGACGCTGGGCAGCCCTATGGCTACACCTTC. It codes for CASSPDAGQPYGYTF.